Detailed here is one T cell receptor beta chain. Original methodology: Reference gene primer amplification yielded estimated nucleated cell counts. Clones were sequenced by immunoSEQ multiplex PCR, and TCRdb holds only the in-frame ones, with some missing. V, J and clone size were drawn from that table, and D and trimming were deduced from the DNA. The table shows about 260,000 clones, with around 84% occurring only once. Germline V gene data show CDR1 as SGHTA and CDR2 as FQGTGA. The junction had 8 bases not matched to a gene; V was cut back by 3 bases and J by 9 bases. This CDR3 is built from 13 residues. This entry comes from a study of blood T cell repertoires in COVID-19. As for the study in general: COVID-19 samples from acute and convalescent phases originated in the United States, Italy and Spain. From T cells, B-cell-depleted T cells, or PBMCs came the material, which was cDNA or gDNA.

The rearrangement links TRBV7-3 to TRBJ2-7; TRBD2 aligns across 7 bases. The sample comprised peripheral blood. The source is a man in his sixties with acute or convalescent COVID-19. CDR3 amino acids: CASSFSGRERQYF. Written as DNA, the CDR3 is TGTGCCAGCAGCTTCTCGGGGCGGGAGCGGCAGTACTTC.